This TCR beta chain was recorded in a study of blood T cell repertoires in COVID-19. V lost 3 bases to trimming and J lost 6 bases; unmatched junction nucleotides: 10. This CDR3 spans 16 amino acids. The germline CDR1 and CDR2 sequences are SGHTA and FQGNSA. Method: immunoSEQ multiplex PCR; TCRdb's copy keeps in-frame clones and lacks some. The data show about 270,000 clones, with 82% seen just once and roughly 3% held by the top ten. This clone was seen only a few times. The sequenced sample was peripheral blood. The chain couples TRBV7-2 to TRBJ2-2, with 7 nucleotides matching TRBD1. The TCR comes from a woman between 18 and 29 years old with acute or convalescent COVID-19. The chain's CDR3 is CASSFLMTGFAGELFF. The CDR3 region has the DNA TGTGCCAGCAGCTTCCTTATGACAGGGTTCGCCGGGGAGCTGTTTTTT.